The following is a T cell receptor beta chain sequence with its context. What it binds is not known. Assay used: immunoSEQ multiplex PCR; TCRdb lists only in-frame clones, some missing. Of approximately 46,000 clones detected, 85% to 95% appear once; the ten largest clones hold 0.15% to 0.2%. Trimming removed 3 bases from V and 0 bases from J; junction bases left unmatched: 0. Germline-derived CDR1 and CDR2 are SGHRS and YFSETQ. The CDR3 has 13 amino acids. This sample was taken from a study of human thymus T cells. Study-level findings and limits: Thymic and blood repertoires showed apparently biased V and J gene usage.

The source material was blood. This receptor was obtained from a girl under three years old with a congenital heart defect but otherwise immunologically healthy. The chain recombines TRBV5-1 with TRBJ2-7, with 7 positions matching TRBD2. The CDR3 loop reads CASSWGGSYEQYF. CDR3 bases: TGCGCCAGCAGCTGGGGGGGCTCCTACGAGCAGTACTTC. Combining the CDR3 with reference TRBV5-1 and TRBJ2-7 gives the whole variable domain KAGVTQTPRYLIKTRGQQVTLSCSPISGHRSVSWYQQTPGQGLQFLFEYFSETQRNKGNFPGRFSGRQFSNSRSEMNVSTLELGDSALYLCASSWGGSYEQYFGPGTRLTVT.